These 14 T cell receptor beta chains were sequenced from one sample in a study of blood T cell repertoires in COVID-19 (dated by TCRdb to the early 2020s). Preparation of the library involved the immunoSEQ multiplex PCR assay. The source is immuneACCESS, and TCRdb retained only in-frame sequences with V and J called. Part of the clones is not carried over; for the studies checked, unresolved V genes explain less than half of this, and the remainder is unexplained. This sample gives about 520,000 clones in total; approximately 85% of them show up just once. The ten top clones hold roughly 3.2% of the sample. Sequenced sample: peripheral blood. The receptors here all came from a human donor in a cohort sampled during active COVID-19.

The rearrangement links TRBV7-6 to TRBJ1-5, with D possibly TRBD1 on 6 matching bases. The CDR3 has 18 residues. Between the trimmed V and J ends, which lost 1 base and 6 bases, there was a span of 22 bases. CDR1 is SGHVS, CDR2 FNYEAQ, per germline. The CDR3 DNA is TGTGCCAGCAGCTTAGAATTGGGGACAAGCGAGTTGCGTCAGCCCCAGCATTTT. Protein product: CASSLELGTSELRQPQHF. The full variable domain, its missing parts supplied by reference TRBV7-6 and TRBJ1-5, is GAGVSQSPRYKVTKRGQDVALRCDPISGHVSLYWYRQALGQGPEFLTYFNYEAQQDKSGLPNDRFSAERPEGSISTLTIQRTEQRDSAMYRCASSLELGTSELRQPQHFGDGTRLSIL.

The CDR3 nucleotides are TGCGCCAGCAGTGATCCGGCTAGCGGAGACAATGAGCAGTTCTTC. It codes for CASSDPASGDNEQFF. The chain joins TRBV10-1 to TRBJ2-1; 7 bases agree with TRBD2. This CDR3 has 15 residues. From germline, CDR1 is WNHNN and CDR2 SYGVQD (reference sequence). V shed 3 bases, J shed 5 bases, and the junction held 7 bases outside the gene matches.

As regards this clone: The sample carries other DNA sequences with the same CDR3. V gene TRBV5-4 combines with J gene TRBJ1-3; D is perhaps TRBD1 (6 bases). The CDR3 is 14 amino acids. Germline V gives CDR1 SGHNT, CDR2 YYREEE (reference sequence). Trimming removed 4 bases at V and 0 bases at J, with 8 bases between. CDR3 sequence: CASSLQGSGNTIYF. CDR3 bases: TGTGCCAGCAGCCTACAGGGCTCTGGAAACACCATATATTTT. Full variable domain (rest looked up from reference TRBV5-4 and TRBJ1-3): ETGVTQSPTHLIKTRGQQVTLRCSSQSGHNTVSWYQQALGQGPQFIFQYYREEENGRGNFPPRFSGLQFPNYSSELNVNALELDDSALYLCASSLQGSGNTIYFGEGSWLTVV.

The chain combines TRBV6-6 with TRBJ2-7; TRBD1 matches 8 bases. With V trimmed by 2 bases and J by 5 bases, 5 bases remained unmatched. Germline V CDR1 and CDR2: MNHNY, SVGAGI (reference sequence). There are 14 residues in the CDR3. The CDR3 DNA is TGTGCCAGCAGTTACATCCAGGGGGCCAACGAGCAGTACTTC. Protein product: CASSYIQGANEQYF.

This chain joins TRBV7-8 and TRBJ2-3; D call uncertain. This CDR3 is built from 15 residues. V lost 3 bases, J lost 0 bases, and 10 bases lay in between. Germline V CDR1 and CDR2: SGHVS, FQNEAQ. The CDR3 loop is CASSFRFSSTDTQYF. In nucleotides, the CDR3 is TGTGCCAGCAGCTTTCGGTTTTCTAGCACAGATACGCAGTATTTT. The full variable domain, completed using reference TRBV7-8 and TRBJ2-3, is GAGVSQSPRYKVAKRGQDVALRCDPISGHVSLFWYQQALGQGPEFLTYFQNEAQLDKSGLPSDRFFAERPEGSVSTLKIQRTQQEDSAVYLCASSFRFSSTDTQYFGPGTRLTVL.

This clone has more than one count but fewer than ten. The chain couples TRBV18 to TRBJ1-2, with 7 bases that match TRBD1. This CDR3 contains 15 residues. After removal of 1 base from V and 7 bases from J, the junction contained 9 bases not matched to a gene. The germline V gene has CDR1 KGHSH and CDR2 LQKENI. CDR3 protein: CASSPQETGTSGYTF. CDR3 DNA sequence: TGTGCCAGCTCACCACAGGAGACAGGGACCTCTGGCTACACCTTC.

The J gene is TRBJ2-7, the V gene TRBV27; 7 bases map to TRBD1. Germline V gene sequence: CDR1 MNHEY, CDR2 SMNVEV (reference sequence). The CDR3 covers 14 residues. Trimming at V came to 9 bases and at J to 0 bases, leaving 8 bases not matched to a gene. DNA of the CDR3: TGTGCCAGAGAGACCGGGACAGACTCCTACGAGCAGTACTTC. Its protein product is CARETGTDSYEQYF.

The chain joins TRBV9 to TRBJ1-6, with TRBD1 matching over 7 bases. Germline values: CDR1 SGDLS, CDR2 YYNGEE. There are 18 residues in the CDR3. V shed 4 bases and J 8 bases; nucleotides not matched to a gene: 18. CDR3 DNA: TGTGCCAGCAGCCCTTCCCCTGGACAGGTTTTTAAGGATTCACCCCTCCACTTT. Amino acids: CASSPSPGQVFKDSPLHF. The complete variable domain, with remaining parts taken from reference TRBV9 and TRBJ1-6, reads DSGVTQTPKHLITATGQRVTLRCSPRSGDLSVYWYQQSLDQGLQFLIQYYNGEERAKGNILERFSAQQFPDLHSELNLSSLELGDSALYFCASSPSPGQVFKDSPLHFGNGTRLTVT.

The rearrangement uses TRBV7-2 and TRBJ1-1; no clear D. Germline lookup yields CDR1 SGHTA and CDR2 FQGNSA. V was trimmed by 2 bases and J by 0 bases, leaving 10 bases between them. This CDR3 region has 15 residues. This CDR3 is CASSLRAHLNTEAFF. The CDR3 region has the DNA TGTGCCAGCAGCTTACGAGCCCATTTGAACACTGAAGCTTTCTTT.

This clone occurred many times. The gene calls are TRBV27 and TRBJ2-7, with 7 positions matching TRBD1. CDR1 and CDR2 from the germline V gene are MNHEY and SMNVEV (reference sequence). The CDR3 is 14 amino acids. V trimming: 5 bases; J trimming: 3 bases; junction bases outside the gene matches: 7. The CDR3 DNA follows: TGTGCCAGCAGTCCCGACAGGGTGGGCTACGAGCAGTACTTC. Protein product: CASSPDRVGYEQYF.

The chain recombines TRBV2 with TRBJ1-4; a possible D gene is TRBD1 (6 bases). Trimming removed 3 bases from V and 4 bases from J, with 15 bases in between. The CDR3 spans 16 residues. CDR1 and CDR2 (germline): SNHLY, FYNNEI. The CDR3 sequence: CASSERGGRGNEKLFF. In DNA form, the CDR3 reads TGTGCCAGCAGTGAGAGGGGGGGACGGGGTAATGAAAAACTGTTTTTT.

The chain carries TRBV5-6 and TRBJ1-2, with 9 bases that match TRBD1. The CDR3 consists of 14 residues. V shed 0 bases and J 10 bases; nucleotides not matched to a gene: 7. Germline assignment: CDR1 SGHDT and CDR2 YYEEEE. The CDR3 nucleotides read TGTGCCAGCAGCTTGGGGGGGACAGGGCCCTACTACACCTTC. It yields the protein CASSLGGTGPYYTF. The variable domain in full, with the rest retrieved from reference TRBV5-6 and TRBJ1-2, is DAGVTQSPTHLIKTRGQQVTLRCSPKSGHDTVSWYQQALGQGPQFIFQYYEEEERQRGNFPDRFSGHQFPNYSSELNVNALLLGDSALYLCASSLGGTGPYYTFGSGTRLTVV.

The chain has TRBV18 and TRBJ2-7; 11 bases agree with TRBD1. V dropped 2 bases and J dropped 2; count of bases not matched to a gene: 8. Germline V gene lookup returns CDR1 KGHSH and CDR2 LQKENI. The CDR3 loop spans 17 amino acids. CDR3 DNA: TGTGCCAGCTCACCATTAGTTCCGGGACAGGGGGCCTACGAGCAGTACTTC. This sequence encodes CASSPLVPGQGAYEQYF.

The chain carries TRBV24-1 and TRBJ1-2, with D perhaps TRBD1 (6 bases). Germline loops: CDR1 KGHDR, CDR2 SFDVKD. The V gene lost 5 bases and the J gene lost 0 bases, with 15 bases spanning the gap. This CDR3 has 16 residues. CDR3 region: CATSANWWTANYGYTF. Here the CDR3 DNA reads TGTGCCACCAGTGCCAATTGGTGGACAGCTAACTATGGCTACACCTTC.